The 5 T cell receptor beta chains listed next were all sequenced from one sample in a study of CD8+CD57+ T cells in acquired aplastic anemia. An expansion of CD8+CD57+ cells by flow cytometry had been shown in patients chosen for sequencing. According to the study, genomic DNA was the template for TCR beta VDJ and CDR3 profiling. TCRdb fed the reads into MiXCR, producing one record per CDR3 protein. The table lists approximately 160,000 distinct CDR3 sequences, around half of them singletons. What was sequenced was sorted CD4+, CD8+, or CD8+CD57+ T cells (not recorded which) from PBMCs. These TCRs come from a human donor with aplastic anemia.

V is TRBV14 and J is TRBJ2-7, with D tentatively TRBD1 (6 bases). The germline V gene encodes CDR1 SGHDN and CDR2 FVKESK. Between the trimmed V and J ends, which lost 3 bases and 4 bases, there was a span of 16 bases. CDR3 length equals 15 residues. The DNA for the CDR3 is TGTGCCAGCAGCCATGGCTGGGACAAAGGGTACGAGCAGTACTTC. This translates into CASSHGWDKGYEQYF. The variable domain in full, completed from reference TRBV14 and TRBJ2-7, reads EAGVTQFPSHSVIEKGQTVTLRCDPISGHDNLYWYRRVMGKEIKFLLHFVKESKQDESGMPNNRFLAERTGGTYSTLKVQPAELEDSGVYFCASSHGWDKGYEQYFGPGTRLTVT.

This clonotype came up once. V is TRBV2 and J is TRBJ1-1; a possible D gene is TRBD1 (6 bases). The CDR3 spans 12 residues. V was shortened by 7 bases and J by 8 bases, with 14 bases between the two germline ends. Germline loops: CDR1 SNHLY, CDR2 FYNNEI. In DNA, the CDR3 is TGTGCCAGCATCCTGAGGGGGGGGGAAGCTTTCTTT. Translating gives CASILRGGEAFF.

This clonotype was counted at least ten times. This sequence joins TRBV20-1 and TRBJ2-1, with 9 bases lining up with TRBD2. CDR3 length: 15 residues. V shed 5 bases, J shed 4 bases, and the junction held 9 bases outside the gene matches. CDR1 is DFQATT, CDR2 SNEGSKA, per germline (reference sequence). CDR3 in amino acids: CSAWDGTSTYNEQFF. In DNA, the CDR3 is TGCAGTGCTTGGGATGGGACTAGCACTTACAATGAGCAGTTCTTC.

The sample holds many counts of this clonotype. This chain connects TRBV20-1 to TRBJ2-5; D unresolved. The CDR3 runs to 12 residues. V dropped 6 bases and J dropped 3 bases, with 11 bases sitting between them. Germline CDR1 DFQATT, CDR2 SNEGSKA (reference sequence). The CDR3 protein is CSAVGSEETQYF. The DNA of the CDR3 is TGCAGTGCGGTAGGGTCGGAAGAGACCCAGTACTTC.

The V call is TRBV5-1, the J call TRBJ1-3; D possibly corresponds to TRBD1 (5 bases). Trimming took 4 bases from V and 0 from J, leaving 11 bases between them. From germline, CDR1 is SGHRS and CDR2 YFSETQ. This CDR3 contains 15 residues. The CDR3 DNA follows: TGCGCCAGCAGCCCTGGGACTAACTCTGGAAACACCATATATTTT. It codes for CASSPGTNSGNTIYF.